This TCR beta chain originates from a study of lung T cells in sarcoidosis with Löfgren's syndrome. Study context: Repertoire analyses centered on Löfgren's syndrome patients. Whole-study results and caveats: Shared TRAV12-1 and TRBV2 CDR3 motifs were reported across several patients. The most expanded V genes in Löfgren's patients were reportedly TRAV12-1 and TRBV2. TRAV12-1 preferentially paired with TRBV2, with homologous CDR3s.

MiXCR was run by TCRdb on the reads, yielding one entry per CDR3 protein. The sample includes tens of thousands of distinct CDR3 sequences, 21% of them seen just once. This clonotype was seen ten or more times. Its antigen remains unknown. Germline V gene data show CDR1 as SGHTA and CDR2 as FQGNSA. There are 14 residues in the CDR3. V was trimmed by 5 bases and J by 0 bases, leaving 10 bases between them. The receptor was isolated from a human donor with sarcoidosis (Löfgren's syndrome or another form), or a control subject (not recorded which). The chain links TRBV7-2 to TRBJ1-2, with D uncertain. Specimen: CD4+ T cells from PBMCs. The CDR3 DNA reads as TGTGCCAGCAGCCCCGACCCTGCTAACTATGGCTACACCTTC. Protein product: CASSPDPANYGYTF.